This T cell receptor (beta chain) was sequenced for a study of a mutant IDH1 vaccine in newly diagnosed glioma. As to this clone: Its antigen is not identified.

J gave up 0 bases and V 6 bases, and 5 bases lay outside the gene matches. CDR1 and CDR2 (germline): MNHEY, SVGAGI. The CDR3 is 15 amino acids. The data were produced by immunoSEQ multiplex PCR, yet TCRdb's version contains in-frame clones alone and is incomplete. The data contain tens of thousands of clones, less than 90% of them seen just once; the ten biggest clones take up 1.5% to 2%. Time point here: week 35, safety follow-up. What each vaccine dose contained was 300 ug of mutant IDH1 20-mer peptide, accompanied by topical imiquimod. Sequences were derived from PBMCs, sampled from a glioma patient whose treatment included an IDH1 peptide vaccine. This chain connects TRBV6-5 to TRBJ1-3, with TRBD1 identical over 7 bases. This receptor was taken from a man between 35 and 55 years old with glioma. CDR3 sequence reads: CASRTQGNSGNTIYF. CDR3 DNA: TGTGCCAGCAGGACACAGGGGAACTCTGGAAACACCATATATTTT.